These 19 T cell receptor beta chains came from one sample sequenced in a study of cytomegalovirus exposure and HLA in healthy donors. The PCR had 60 Vbeta and 13 Jbeta primers. Produced via immunoSEQ multiplex PCR; TCRdb's table is partial and in-frame only. This table has more than 150,000 clones, about four fifths appearing once. The sequencing sample was made of PBMCs. These receptors all come from a woman between 25 and 40 years old in good health and CMV-seropositive.

The chain links TRBV7-9 to TRBJ2-7; TRBD1 agrees at 7 bases. After removal of 1 base from V and 3 bases from J, the junction contained 12 bases not matched to a gene. This CDR3 is 17 amino acids long. Germline-derived CDR1 and CDR2 are SEHNR and FQNEAQ (reference sequence). The CDR3 is CASSLGTGVMLGYEQYF. CDR3 DNA sequence: TGTGCCAGCAGCTTAGGGACAGGAGTTATGTTGGGCTACGAGCAGTACTTC.

The chain uses TRBV19 and TRBJ1-1; 8 bases are shared with TRBD1. CDR1 is LNHDA and CDR2 is SQIVND in the germline V gene (reference sequence). With V trimmed by 6 bases and J by 0 bases, 6 bases remained unmatched. The CDR3 consists of 15 residues. Here the CDR3 reads CASRRQGTMNTEAFF. The CDR3 nucleotides read TGTGCCAGTAGGAGACAGGGGACCATGAACACTGAAGCTTTCTTT.

This clone has more than one count but fewer than ten. The CDR3 region is CASSLEAGGVIEKLFF. The CDR3 DNA follows: TGTGCCAGCAGCTTAGAGGCAGGGGGCGTCATTGAAAAACTGTTTTTT. The chain employs TRBV7-8 and TRBJ1-4; 8 nucleotides match TRBD1. Per germline, CDR1 SGHVS and CDR2 FQNEAQ. This CDR3 spans 16 amino acids. V was clipped by 1 base and J by 7 bases; unmatched bases: 8.

This clone was seen just once. The chain couples TRBV6-5 to TRBJ1-1; a weak D match, TRBD1 (6 bases). Trimming removed 6 bases from V and 4 bases from J, with 12 bases in between. The CDR3 length is 13 residues. The germline V gene encodes CDR1 MNHEY and CDR2 SVGAGI. The CDR3 bases are TGTGCCAGCAGACAGGGCCAGGTCACTGAAGCTTTCTTT. This sequence encodes CASRQGQVTEAFF.

The chain carries TRBV19 and TRBJ1-5, with D possibly matching TRBD1 (6 bases). The CDR3 is 12 residues long. V dropped 8 bases and J dropped 3 bases, with 8 bases sitting between them. Germline V lookup: CDR1 LNHDA, CDR2 SQIVND (reference sequence). CDR3 sequence reads: CASGGSNQPQHF. The CDR3 coding sequence is TGTGCCAGTGGGGGCTCCAATCAGCCCCAGCATTTT.

The DNA for the CDR3 is TGTGCCAGCAGCGTTACTAGCGGGTCTTCTCGTGAGCAGTTCTTC. Protein product: CASSVTSGSSREQFF. This chain joins TRBV6-4 and TRBJ2-1, with 9 bases lining up with TRBD2. The V segment lost 6 bases and the J segment 9 bases; nucleotides outside the gene matches: 12. This CDR3 is 15 amino acids long. CDR1 is MRHNA and CDR2 is SNTAGT in the germline V gene.

V and J are TRBV6-1 and TRBJ2-7; D ambiguous. Trimming pared 6 bases from V and 4 bases from J, leaving 10 bases between. Germline V gene data show CDR1 as MNHNS and CDR2 as SASEGT. The CDR3 length is 12 residues. The chain's CDR3 is CASSLEAYEQYF. Here the CDR3 DNA reads TGTGCCAGCAGCCTCGAAGCTTACGAGCAGTACTTC.

The genes are TRBV10-3 and TRBJ2-3; D not certain. This CDR3 has 12 amino acids. Trimming cost V 7 bases and J 1 base, with 6 bases left between them. Germline V gives CDR1 ENHRY, CDR2 SYGVKD. CDR3 in DNA: TGTGCCATCACGACTGGCACAGATACGCAGTATTTT. Protein product: CAITTGTDTQYF.

The CDR3 here is CASSESGNKYNSPLHF. CDR3 bases: TGTGCCAGCAGTGAATCAGGGAACAAGTATAATTCACCCCTCCACTTT. This chain uses TRBV2 with TRBJ1-6, with TRBD1 as a possible D gene (5 bases). There are 16 residues in the CDR3. The germline V and J ends were trimmed by 2 bases and 4 bases, with 12 bases remaining between them. CDR1 is SNHLY, CDR2 FYNNEI, per germline.

This clone appeared a few times. The chain uses TRBV27 and TRBJ2-2, with TRBD1 matching 12 bases. The CDR3 length is 14 residues. Germline V gene lookup returns CDR1 MNHEY and CDR2 SMNVEV (reference sequence). The V gene end was trimmed by 6 bases and the J gene end by 8 bases; junction bases not matched to a gene: 4. The CDR3 region is CASRPGQGAGELFF. The DNA for the CDR3 is TGTGCCAGCAGGCCGGGACAGGGGGCGGGGGAGCTGTTTTTT.

In DNA form, the CDR3 reads TGCGCCAGCAGTGCAACCTTTAGCGGGAGCTCGGGCAATGAGCAGTTCTTC. This encodes CASSATFSGSSGNEQFF. V is TRBV10-2 and J is TRBJ2-1; 9 nucleotides match TRBD2. J lost 6 bases, V lost 4 bases, and 13 bases had no gene match. The CDR3 spans 17 residues. Germline V gene lookup returns CDR1 WSHSY and CDR2 SAAADI.

This clone was detected once. This chain connects TRBV7-9 to TRBJ2-3, with a tentative D call TRBD2 (6 bases). V was clipped by 3 bases and J by 6 bases, with 16 bases between them. The CDR3 totals 15 residues. CDR1 is SEHNR, CDR2 FQNEAQ, per germline (reference sequence). CDR3 sequence (DNA): TGTGCCAGCAGCTTTTGGAGGGCTGGAATGGATACGCAGTATTTT. This codes for CASSFWRAGMDTQYF.

The J gene is TRBJ2-5, the V gene TRBV6-1; D might be TRBD1 (5 bases). The CDR3 runs to 14 residues. Germline V gene sequence: CDR1 MNHNS, CDR2 SASEGT. Trimming took off 7 bases at V and 1 base at J, with 13 bases between the two ends. CDR3 protein: CASNKDTFQETQYF. For the CDR3, the DNA is TGTGCCAGCAATAAGGACACTTTCCAAGAGACCCAGTACTTC.

The rearrangement joins TRBV7-6 to TRBJ2-1; TRBD2 aligns across 7 bases. Germline V gene data show CDR1 as SGHVS and CDR2 as FNYEAQ. The CDR3 totals 16 residues. With V trimmed by 1 base and J by 6 bases, 9 bases remained unmatched. In DNA, the CDR3 is TGTGCCAGCAGCTTAGGAGCCAGCGGGGTATTCAATGAGCAGTTCTTC. It is translated as CASSLGASGVFNEQFF.

J is TRBJ1-5 and V is TRBV10-3, with no clear D. Germline values: CDR1 ENHRY, CDR2 SYGVKD. Trimming shortened V by 10 bases and J by 2 bases, and 12 bases separated the two germline ends. The CDR3 sequence is 13 residues long. CDR3 loop: CATKRDGNQPQHF. CDR3 DNA: TGTGCCACCAAGCGGGATGGCAATCAGCCCCAGCATTTT.

This clone was seen just once. This specimen includes other DNA sequences encoding the same CDR3. The V call is TRBV4-1, the J call TRBJ2-7, with D unclear. Trimming removed 0 bases at V and 0 bases at J, with 12 bases between. This CDR3 has 16 residues. CDR1 MGHRA and CDR2 YSYEKL come from the germline V gene. As DNA, the CDR3 is TGCGCCAGCAGCCAAGACCCCGGTAGTGGCTCCTACGAGCAGTACTTC. This sequence encodes CASSQDPGSGSYEQYF.

The chain is built from TRBV4-3 and TRBJ1-2; 8 positions agree with TRBD1. The CDR3 runs to 15 residues. Per germline, CDR1 LGHNA and CDR2 YSLEER. Trimming took 4 bases from V and 8 from J; bases not matched to a gene: 12. DNA of the CDR3: TGCGCCAGCAGCCTATTGGGACAGGTGGGATCGGGCTACACCTTC. Translated: CASSLLGQVGSGYTF.

This clone was picked up a small number of times. The chain links TRBV6-5 to TRBJ2-5; perhaps TRBD1 as D (6 bases). There are 15 residues in the CDR3. Trimming removed 5 bases from V and 5 bases from J, with 18 bases in between. The germline V gene has CDR1 MNHEY and CDR2 SVGAGI. CDR3 DNA sequence: TGTGCCAGCAGTACAGGACAGTTCGTAGGGGAGACCCAGTACTTC. It encodes CASSTGQFVGETQYF.

The rearrangement links TRBV4-1 to TRBJ2-2; TRBD2 matches 8 bases. In germline, CDR1 is MGHRA, CDR2 YSYEKL. With 5 bases clipped from V and 4 bases from J, the junction kept 9 bases outside the gene matches. CDR3 length equals 16 residues. The CDR3 here is CASSTPGGPVTGELFF. CDR3 nucleotide sequence: TGCGCCAGCAGCACTCCGGGGGGGCCTGTCACCGGGGAGCTGTTTTTT.